This T cell receptor beta chain was sequenced during a study of shared T cell receptors in the human thymus. Generated by immunoSEQ multiplex PCR, the TCRdb table keeps only in-frame clones and is missing some. The table lists about 660,000 clones, around 87% of them singletons. V lost 4 bases, J lost 4 bases, and 5 bases stayed unmatched. The CDR3 runs 17 residues. Germline V gives CDR1 LGHNA, CDR2 YSLEER. These data also formed part of another study, on human thymus T cells. That work adds: It was healthy Finnish infants having corrective surgery for congenital heart defects who were the donors. Thymus tissue was removed during corrective cardiac surgery. V and J gene usage appeared biased in thymic and blood repertoires. Unrelated people showed highly overlapping thymic repertoires, related research reported.

V is TRBV4-3 and J is TRBJ2-1, with 15 bases matching TRBD2. Specimen: thymocytes. The clonotype originates from a boy in the first two years of life with a congenital heart defect. CDR3 sequence reads: CASSRTSGRAGYNEQFF. CDR3 in DNA: TGCGCCAGCAGCCGGACTAGCGGGAGGGCCGGGTACAATGAGCAGTTCTTC.